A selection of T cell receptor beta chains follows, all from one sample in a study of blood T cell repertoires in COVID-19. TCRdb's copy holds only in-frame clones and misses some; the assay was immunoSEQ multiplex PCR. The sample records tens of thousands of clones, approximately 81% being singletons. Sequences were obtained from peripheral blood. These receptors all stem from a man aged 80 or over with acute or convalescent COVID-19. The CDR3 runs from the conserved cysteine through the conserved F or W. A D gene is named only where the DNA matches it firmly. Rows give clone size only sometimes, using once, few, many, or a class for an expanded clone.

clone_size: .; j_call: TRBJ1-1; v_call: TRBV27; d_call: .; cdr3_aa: CASSSLRGNTEAFF; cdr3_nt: TGTGCCAGCAGTTCCCTCAGGGGAAACACTGAAGCTTTCTTT
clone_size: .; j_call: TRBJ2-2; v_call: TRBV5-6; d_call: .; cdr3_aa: CASSRFTPGYGELFF; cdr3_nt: TGTGCCAGCAGCCGCTTCACCCCAGGGTACGGGGAGCTGTTTTTT
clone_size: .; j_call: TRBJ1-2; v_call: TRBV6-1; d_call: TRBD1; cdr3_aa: CASSEIVRGPYGYTF; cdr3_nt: TGTGCCAGCAGTGAAATTGTCAGGGGGCCCTATGGCTACACCTTC
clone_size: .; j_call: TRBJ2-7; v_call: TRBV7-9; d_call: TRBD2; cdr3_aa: CASSSSGINEQYF; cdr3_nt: TGTGCCAGCAGCTCTAGCGGAATCAACGAGCAGTACTTC
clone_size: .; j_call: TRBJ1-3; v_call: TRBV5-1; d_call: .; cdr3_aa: CASSLEGSGNTIYF; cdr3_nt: TGCGCCAGCAGCTTGGAGGGGTCGGGAAACACCATATATTTT
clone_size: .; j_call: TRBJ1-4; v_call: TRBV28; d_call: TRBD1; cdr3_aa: CASSSPPGGTTNEKLFF; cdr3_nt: TGTGCCAGCAGTTCTCCCCCAGGGGGTACAACTAATGAAAAACTGTTTTTT
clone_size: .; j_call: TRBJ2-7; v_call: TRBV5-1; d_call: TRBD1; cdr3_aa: CASSLGGGPEQYF; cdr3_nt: TGCGCCAGCAGCTTGGGAGGGGGCCCCGAGCAGTACTTC
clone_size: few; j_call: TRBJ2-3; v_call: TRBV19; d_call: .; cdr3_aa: CASNDRYSDTQYF; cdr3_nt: TGTGCCAGTAATGACAGGTACTCAGATACGCAGTATTTT
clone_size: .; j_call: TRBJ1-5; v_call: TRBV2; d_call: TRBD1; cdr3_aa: CASSYTGGWFGNQPQHF; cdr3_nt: TGTGCCAGCAGCTATACAGGGGGATGGTTTGGCAATCAGCCCCAGCATTTT
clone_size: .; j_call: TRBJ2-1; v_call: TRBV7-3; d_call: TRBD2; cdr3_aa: CASSQPSTSGRGNEQFF; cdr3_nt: TGTGCCAGCAGCCAACCTTCGACTAGCGGGCGTGGGAATGAGCAGTTCTTC
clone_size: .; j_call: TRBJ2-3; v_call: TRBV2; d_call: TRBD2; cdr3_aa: CASRVGTSGSITDTQYF; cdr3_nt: TGTGCCAGCAGAGTCGGGACTAGCGGGAGTATCACAGATACGCAGTATTTT
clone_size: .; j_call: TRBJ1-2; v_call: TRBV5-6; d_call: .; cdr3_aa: CASSLKREAGSYGYTF; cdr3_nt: TGTGCCAGCAGCTTGAAGCGGGAGGCAGGAAGCTATGGCTACACCTTC
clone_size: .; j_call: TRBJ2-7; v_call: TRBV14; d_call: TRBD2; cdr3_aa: CASSPGGNNPSYEQYF; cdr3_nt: TGTGCCAGCAGCCCGGGGGGGAACAACCCCTCCTACGAGCAGTACTTC
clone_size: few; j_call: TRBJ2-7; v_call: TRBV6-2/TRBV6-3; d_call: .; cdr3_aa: CASSDPSNEQYF; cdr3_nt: TGTGCCAGCAGTGACCCTAGTAACGAGCAGTACTTC
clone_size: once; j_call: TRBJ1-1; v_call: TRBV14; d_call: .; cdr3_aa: CASSRQAPVNTEAFF; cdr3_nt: TGTGCCAGCAGCCGACAGGCCCCTGTGAATACTGAAGCTTTCTTT
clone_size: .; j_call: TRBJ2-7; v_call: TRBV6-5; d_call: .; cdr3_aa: CASRTGVTSYEQYF; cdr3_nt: TGTGCCAGCAGGACCGGGGTCACTTCCTACGAGCAGTACTTC
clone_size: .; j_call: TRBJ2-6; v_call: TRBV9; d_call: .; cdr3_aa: CASSVASQVGTGANVLTF; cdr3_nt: TGTGCCAGCAGCGTAGCTAGCCAGGTCGGAACTGGGGCCAACGTCCTGACTTTC
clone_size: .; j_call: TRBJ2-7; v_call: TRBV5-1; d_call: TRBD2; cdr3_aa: CASSSLAGPGEQYF; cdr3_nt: TGCGCCAGCAGCTCACTAGCGGGGCCTGGGGAGCAGTACTTC
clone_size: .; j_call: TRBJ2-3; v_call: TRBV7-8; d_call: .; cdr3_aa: CASSLETRISTDTQYF; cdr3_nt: TGTGCCAGCAGCTTAGAGACACGGATAAGCACAGATACGCAGTATTTT
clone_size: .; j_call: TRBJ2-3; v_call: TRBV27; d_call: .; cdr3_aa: CASMGGPEVDTQYF; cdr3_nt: TGTGCCAGCATGGGAGGACCTGAGGTAGATACGCAGTATTTT
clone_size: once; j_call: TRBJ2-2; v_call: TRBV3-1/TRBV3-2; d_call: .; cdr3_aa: CASRADRRNTGELFF; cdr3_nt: TGTGCCAGCCGTGCTGACAGGAGGAACACCGGGGAGCTGTTTTTT
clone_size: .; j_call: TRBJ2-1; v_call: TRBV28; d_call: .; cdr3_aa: CASSLASYNEQFF; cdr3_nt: TGTGCCAGCAGTTTAGCCAGCTACAATGAGCAGTTCTTC
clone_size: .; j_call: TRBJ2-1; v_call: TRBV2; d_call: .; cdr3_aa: CASSVTEVNEQFF; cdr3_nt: TGTGCCAGCAGTGTGACAGAGGTCAATGAGCAGTTCTTC
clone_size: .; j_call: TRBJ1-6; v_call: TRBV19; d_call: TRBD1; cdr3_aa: CASTGGEGNNSPLHF; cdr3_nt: TGTGCCAGTACAGGGGGAGAGGGAAATAATTCACCCCTCCACTTT
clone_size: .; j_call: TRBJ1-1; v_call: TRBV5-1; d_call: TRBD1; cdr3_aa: CASSGQGRAEAFF; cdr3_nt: TGCGCCAGCAGTGGACAGGGGAGAGCTGAAGCTTTCTTT
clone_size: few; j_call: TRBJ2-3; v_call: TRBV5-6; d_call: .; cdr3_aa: CASSRQVTDTQYF; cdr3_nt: TGTGCCAGCAGCAGACAGGTCACAGATACGCAGTATTTT
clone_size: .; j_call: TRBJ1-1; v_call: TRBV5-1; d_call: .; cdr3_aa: CASSLGLRGWRNTEAFF; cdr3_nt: TGCGCCAGCAGCTTGGGTCTCAGAGGGTGGAGGAACACTGAAGCTTTCTTT
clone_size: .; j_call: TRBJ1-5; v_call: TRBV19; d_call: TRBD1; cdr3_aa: CASSTNRGGQPQHF; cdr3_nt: TGTGCCAGTAGTACGAACAGGGGTGGTCAGCCCCAGCATTTT
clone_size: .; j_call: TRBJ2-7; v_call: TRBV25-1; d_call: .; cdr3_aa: CASSRLGSSYEQYF; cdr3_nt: TGTGCCAGCAGTCGGCTTGGGAGCTCCTACGAGCAGTACTTC
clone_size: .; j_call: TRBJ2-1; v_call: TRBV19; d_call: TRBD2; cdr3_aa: CASKPSGSPSSYNEQFF; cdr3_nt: TGTGCCAGTAAGCCTAGCGGGAGTCCAAGCTCCTACAATGAGCAGTTCTTC
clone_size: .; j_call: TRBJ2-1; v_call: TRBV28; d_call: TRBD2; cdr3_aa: CASSGTSGSNEQFF; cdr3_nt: TGTGCCAGCAGCGGGACTAGCGGGAGCAATGAGCAGTTCTTC
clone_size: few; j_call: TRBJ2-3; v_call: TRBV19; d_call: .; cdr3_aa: CASKGLIVGTDTQYF; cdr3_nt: TGTGCCAGTAAAGGACTCATAGTCGGCACAGATACGCAGTATTTT
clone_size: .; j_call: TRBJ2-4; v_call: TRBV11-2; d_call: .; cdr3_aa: CASRSYTGTPTIQYF; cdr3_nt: TGTGCCAGCAGGTCTTATACAGGGACCCCTACCATTCAGTACTTC
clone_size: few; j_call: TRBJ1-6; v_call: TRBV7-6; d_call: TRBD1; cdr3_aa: CASSLGTGQNNSPLHF; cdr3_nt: TGTGCCAGCAGCCTGGGGACAGGGCAAAATAATTCACCCCTCCACTTT
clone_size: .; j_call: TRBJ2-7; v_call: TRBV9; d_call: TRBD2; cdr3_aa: CASSVDLAGGTYEQYF; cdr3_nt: TGTGCCAGCAGCGTAGACCTAGCGGGAGGGACCTACGAGCAGTACTTC
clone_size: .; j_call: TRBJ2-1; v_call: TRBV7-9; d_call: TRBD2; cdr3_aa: CASSPRTSGSGTNEQFF; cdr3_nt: TGTGCCAGCAGCCCCCGGACTAGCGGGAGTGGGACCAATGAGCAGTTCTTC
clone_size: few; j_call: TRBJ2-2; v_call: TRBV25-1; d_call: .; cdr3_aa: CASSRPENTGELFF; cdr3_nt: TGTGCCAGCAGTCGTCCAGAAAACACCGGGGAGCTGTTTTTT
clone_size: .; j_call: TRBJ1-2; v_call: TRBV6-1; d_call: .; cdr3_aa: CASSEALGAAGGYTF; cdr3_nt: TGTGCCAGCAGTGAAGCGCTCGGGGCGGCGGGAGGCTACACCTTC
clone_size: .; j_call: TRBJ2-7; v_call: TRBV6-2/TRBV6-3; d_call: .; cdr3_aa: CASSPLYEQYF; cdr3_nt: TGTGCCAGCAGTCCCCTCTACGAGCAGTACTTC
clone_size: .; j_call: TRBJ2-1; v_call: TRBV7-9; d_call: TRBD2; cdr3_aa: CASSLASGRTHEQFF; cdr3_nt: TGTGCCAGCAGCTTAGCTAGCGGGAGGACCCATGAGCAGTTCTTC
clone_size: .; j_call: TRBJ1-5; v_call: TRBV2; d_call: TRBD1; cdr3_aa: CASSADRDQPQHF; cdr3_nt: TGTGCCAGCAGTGCGGACAGGGATCAGCCCCAGCATTTT
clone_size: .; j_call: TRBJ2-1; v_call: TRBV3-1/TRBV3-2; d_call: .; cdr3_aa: CASSLGTFSSYNEQFF; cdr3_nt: TGTGCCAGCAGCCTCGGGACTTTTAGCTCCTACAATGAGCAGTTCTTC
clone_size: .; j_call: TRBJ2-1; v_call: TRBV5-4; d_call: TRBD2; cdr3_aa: CASSLDGLAGSSYNEQFF; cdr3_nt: TGTGCCAGCAGCTTGGACGGATTAGCGGGAAGCTCCTACAATGAGCAGTTCTTC
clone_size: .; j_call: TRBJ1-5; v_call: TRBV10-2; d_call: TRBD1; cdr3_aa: CASRTGGGNQPQHF; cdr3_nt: TGCGCCAGCCGGACAGGGGGTGGCAATCAGCCCCAGCATTTT
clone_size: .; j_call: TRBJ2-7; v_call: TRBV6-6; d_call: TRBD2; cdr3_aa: CASSQTGGRAREQYF; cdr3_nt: TGTGCCAGCAGTCAGACTGGCGGGAGGGCCCGCGAGCAGTACTTC
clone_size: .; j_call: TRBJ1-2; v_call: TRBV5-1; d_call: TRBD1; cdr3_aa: CASSFGQGNYGYTF; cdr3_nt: TGCGCCAGCAGCTTCGGACAGGGGAACTATGGCTACACCTTC
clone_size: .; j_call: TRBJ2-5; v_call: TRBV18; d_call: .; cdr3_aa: CASSPGQQETQYF; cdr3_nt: TGTGCCAGCTCACCAGGGCAGCAAGAGACCCAGTACTTC
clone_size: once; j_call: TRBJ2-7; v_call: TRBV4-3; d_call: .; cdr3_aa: CASSQVMAESYEQYF; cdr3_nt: TGCGCCAGCAGCCAAGTTATGGCAGAATCCTACGAGCAGTACTTC
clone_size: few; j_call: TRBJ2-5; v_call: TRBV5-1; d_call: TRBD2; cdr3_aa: CASSSGLAGAQETQYF; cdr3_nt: TGCGCCAGCAGCTCTGGACTAGCGGGAGCCCAAGAGACCCAGTACTTC
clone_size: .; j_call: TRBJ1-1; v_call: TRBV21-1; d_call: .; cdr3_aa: CASSKERGSEAFF; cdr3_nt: TGTGCCAGCAGCAAAGAAAGGGGTAGTGAAGCTTTCTTT